This T cell receptor beta chain is from a study of blood T cell repertoires in COVID-19. Study as a whole: There were acute and convalescent COVID-19 samples, and they came from the United States, Italy and Spain. T cells, B-cell-depleted T cells, or PBMCs supplied cDNA or gDNA.

Authors' analysis steps: Reference gene primers were amplified, and this amplification served to estimate nucleated cell counts. TCRdb's table, derived via immunoSEQ multiplex PCR, lists solely in-frame clones and lacks some. V, J and clone size were drawn from that table, and D and trimming were deduced from the DNA. The sample yields 200,000 to 300,000 clones, about 86% seen once. CDR3 length equals 14 residues. Germline CDR1 is MNHEY and CDR2 is SMNVEV (reference sequence). Trimming pared 5 bases from V and 7 bases from J, leaving 15 bases between. The sequence was obtained from a man aged 25 to 45 with active or convalescent COVID-19. This rearrangement joins TRBV27 to TRBJ2-1; the D gene is possibly TRBD1 (6 bases). The sequencing sample was made of peripheral blood. The CDR3 region is CASSLGQSRNEQFF. DNA of the CDR3: TGTGCCAGCAGTCTCGGACAGAGCCGTAATGAGCAGTTCTTC.